Below, 32 T cell receptor beta chains from the same sample are listed, as sequenced in a study of T-cell reconstitution after alpha-beta-depleted transplantation in children. This sample's TCRbeta library carried unique molecular identifier barcodes. TCRdb used MiXCR to reprocess the PCR reads, holding one entry per CDR3 protein. The table includes hundreds of thousands of distinct CDR3 sequences, around 12% detected once. This sample comprised PBMCs from the stem cell graft donor, obtained from the stem cell graft. These receptors were collected from a human donor who donated a stem cell graft to a child with acute lymphoblastic leukemia.

This clonotype has more than one count but fewer than ten. The chain is built from TRBV18 and TRBJ1-1, with a possible D match to TRBD1 (5 bases). Trimming removed 3 bases at V and 4 bases at J, with 21 bases between. Germline lookup yields CDR1 KGHSH and CDR2 LQKENI. The CDR3 loop spans 17 amino acids. Here the CDR3 reads CASSPLGGEDIVTEAFF. CDR3 sequence (DNA): TGTGCCAGCTCACCGCTCGGGGGTGAGGACATAGTCACTGAAGCTTTCTTT.

This clonotype was seen repeatedly, ten times or more. This chain uses TRBV28 with TRBJ2-2, with D perhaps TRBD1 (5 bases). Germline V CDR1 and CDR2: MDHEN, SYDVKM. This CDR3 is 15 amino acids long. Trimming left V 5 bases short and J 1 base short, with 11 bases between. CDR3 bases: TGTGCCAGCAGTCGTCGGCAGGGGAACACCGGGGAGCTGTTTTTT. Amino acids: CASSRRQGNTGELFF.

The sample holds many counts of this clonotype. V usage is TRBV9 and J usage is TRBJ2-3; the D is unclear. Looked up from germline, CDR1 is SGDLS and CDR2 is YYNGEE. This CDR3 is built from 15 residues. V was clipped by 1 base and J by 2 bases, with 11 bases between them. CDR3 coding DNA: TGTGCCAGCAGCGTATTGACGGCGGACACAGATACGCAGTATTTT. This codes for CASSVLTADTDTQYF.

This clonotype was counted many times. This sequence joins TRBV6-5 and TRBJ1-4; TRBD1 agrees at 7 bases. The CDR3 contains 12 residues. Germline CDR1 MNHEY, CDR2 SVGAGI. V was clipped by 5 bases and J by 10 bases; unmatched bases: 4. The CDR3 DNA is TGTGCCAGCAGTAAACAGGGGAGAAAACTGTTTTTT. Translated: CASSKQGRKLFF.

This clonotype showed up many times. The chain combines TRBV3-1 with TRBJ2-5; 9 positions agree with TRBD1. The V gene's germline CDR1 is LGHDT and CDR2 YNNKEL (reference sequence). The CDR3 consists of 15 residues. J was trimmed by 2 bases and V by 3 bases; bases with no gene match: 4. The CDR3 nucleotides are TGTGCCAGCAGCCAGGCTGGGACAGGGCAAGAGACCCAGTACTTC. Its protein is CASSQAGTGQETQYF.

This clonotype was observed at least ten times. The chain links TRBV5-6 to TRBJ1-1; D gene unclear. The CDR3 is 13 residues long. From germline, CDR1 is SGHDT and CDR2 YYEEEE. Trimming pared 4 bases from V and 4 bases from J, leaving 11 bases between. The CDR3 sequence is CASSEAAGTEAFF. In DNA, the CDR3 is TGTGCCAGCAGCGAAGCCGCGGGCACTGAAGCTTTCTTT.

This sequence joins TRBV29-1 and TRBJ1-4, with a weak D call TRBD1 (5 bases). CDR3 length: 13 amino acids. Trimming shortened V by 6 bases and J by 8 bases, and 16 bases separated the two germline ends. CDR1 is SQVTM, CDR2 ANQGSEA, per germline. CDR3 DNA sequence: TGCAGCGTCGGGGGGGGGTTGGGAGAAAAACTGTTTTTT. It codes for CSVGGGLGEKLFF.

This clonotype was detected many times. V gene TRBV5-1 combines with J gene TRBJ2-4, with D unclear. Germline V gives CDR1 SGHRS, CDR2 YFSETQ. This CDR3 region has 16 residues. V was shortened by 4 bases and J by 1 base, with 15 bases between the two germline ends. CDR3 loop: CASSPVGSGAKNIQYF. The CDR3 coding sequence is TGCGCCAGCAGCCCGGTCGGGTCCGGGGCCAAAAACATTCAGTACTTC.

In this sample, this clonotype turned up a few times. The rearrangement uses TRBV7-6 and TRBJ2-5, with a tentative D call TRBD2 (6 bases). The CDR3 is 16 amino acids. Trimming took 0 bases from V and 5 from J, leaving 16 bases between them. Germline V gene sequence: CDR1 SGHVS, CDR2 FNYEAQ. The CDR3 DNA reads TGTGCCAGCAGCTTAGCGCGATCCGGAGGGGAGGAGACCCAGTACTTC. Translated: CASSLARSGGEETQYF.

This clonotype came up a few times. The gene calls are TRBV2 and TRBJ2-7; no clear D gene. The CDR3 is made up of 14 amino acids. V was pared by 5 bases and J by 3 bases, with 14 bases between. Per germline, CDR1 SNHLY and CDR2 FYNNEI. The CDR3 loop reads CASSQTPSDYEQYF. The CDR3 DNA reads as TGTGCCAGCAGTCAGACCCCATCGGACTACGAGCAGTACTTC.

With respect to this clonotype: Germline and junction disagree at one end, which may indicate a read error. The V gene is TRBV7-2, the J gene TRBJ1-2; D gene unclear. The CDR3 has 16 residues. CDR1 and CDR2 (germline): SGHTA, FQGNSA. Written as DNA, the CDR3 is TGTGCCAGCAGCTTTAGTTCTGGGCCGGGCAACTATGGCGACACCTTC. Its protein product is CASSFSSGPGNYGDTF.

Of note for this clonotype: Since a much larger clone is just one base distant, this may be a read error. The chain combines TRBV12-3 or TRBV12-4 with TRBJ2-7; weak D call: TRBD1 (6 bases). CDR3 length: 14 residues. CDR3 bases: TGTGCCAGCAGTAGGACAGAGGTTCCCTACGAGCATTACTTC. Residues: CASSRTEVPYEHYF.

This clonotype occurred many times. J is TRBJ1-2 and V is TRBV6-1, with no clear D. Trimming removed 6 bases from V and 6 bases from J, with 20 bases in between. This CDR3 contains 15 residues. CDR1 is MNHNS and CDR2 is SASEGT in the germline V gene. CDR3 sequence (DNA): TGTGCCAGCAGCAGTCTCCCTTATGACATAGATGGCTACACCTTC. It translates to CASSSLPYDIDGYTF.

This clonotype was observed at least ten times. The V call is TRBV5-1, the J call TRBJ1-1; D gene unclear. The CDR3 spans 15 residues. Germline lookup yields CDR1 SGHRS and CDR2 YFSETQ. Trimming stripped 0 bases from V and 0 bases from J, with 9 bases between. CDR3 DNA sequence: TGCGCCAGCAGCTTGGGTGGTGCGATGAACACTGAAGCTTTCTTT. It encodes CASSLGGAMNTEAFF.

This clonotype was found many times. The chain links TRBV29-1 to TRBJ2-1; 13 bases are a match to TRBD2. The germline V gene encodes CDR1 SQVTM and CDR2 ANQGSEA. After removal of 7 bases from V and 4 bases from J, the junction contained 4 bases not matched to a gene. The CDR3 loop spans 14 amino acids. In nucleotides, the CDR3 is TGCAGCGGCCGACTAGCGGGAGGTTACAATGAGCAGTTCTTC. It encodes CSGRLAGGYNEQFF.

This clonotype was counted a few times. The chain combines TRBV4-1 with TRBJ2-3; 11 positions agree with TRBD2. This CDR3 spans 16 amino acids. Germline V gene lookup returns CDR1 MGHRA and CDR2 YSYEKL. The J segment lost 1 base and the V segment lost 1 base, leaving 1 base of the junction unmatched. CDR3 loop: CASSQGLAGRTDTQYF. The CDR3 DNA sequence: TGCGCCAGCAGCCAAGGACTAGCGGGGCGCACAGATACGCAGTATTTT.

This clonotype was detected many times. The chain links TRBV29-1 to TRBJ2-4, with D maybe TRBD1 (5 bases). The germline V and J ends were trimmed by 6 bases and 5 bases, with 8 bases remaining between them. The CDR3 contains 11 residues. CDR1 and CDR2 from the germline V gene are SQVTM and ANQGSEA. The CDR3 region has the DNA TGCAGCGTCCGGACACAAAACATTCAGTACTTC. It is translated as CSVRTQNIQYF.

This clonotype was picked up many times. CDR3 sequence: CASSLYARSLNGYTF. The CDR3 DNA is TGTGCCAGCAGCTTATACGCCAGGTCTCTCAATGGCTACACCTTC. V is TRBV7-3 and J is TRBJ1-2; D gene uncertain. The CDR3 covers 15 residues. Trimming removed 2 bases at V and 6 bases at J, with 16 bases between. Germline assignment: CDR1 SGHTA and CDR2 FQGTGA. Complete variable domain (other parts from reference TRBV7-3 and TRBJ1-2): GAGVSQTPSNKVTEKGKYVELRCDPISGHTALYWYRQSLGQGPEFLIYFQGTGAADDSGLPNDRFFAVRPEGSVSTLKIQRTERGDSAVYLCASSLYARSLNGYTFGSGTRLTVV.

This clonotype was observed many times. The gene calls are TRBV29-1 and TRBJ2-7; 10 nucleotides agree with TRBD2. This CDR3 contains 14 residues. J lost 3 bases, V lost 7 bases, and 9 bases had no gene match. CDR1 and CDR2 (germline): SQVTM, ANQGSEA. The CDR3 here is CSAQRTSGLYEQYF. DNA for the CDR3: TGCAGCGCTCAACGGACTAGCGGCCTCTACGAGCAGTACTTC.

This clonotype was counted at least ten times. The rearrangement links TRBV11-2 to TRBJ1-2, with 9 bases that match TRBD1. The V segment lost 5 bases and the J segment 2 bases; nucleotides outside the gene matches: 3. Germline V gives CDR1 SGHAT, CDR2 FQNNGV. The CDR3 runs to 14 residues. The CDR3 DNA reads as TGTGCCAGCAGCGCCGGACAGGGGAACTATGGCTACACCTTC. It yields the protein CASSAGQGNYGYTF.

There are many counts of this clonotype. The rearrangement links TRBV6-5 to TRBJ1-2, with 7 nucleotides matching TRBD1. The CDR3 is 12 amino acids. Germline CDR1 reads MNHEY; CDR2 reads SVGAGI. V dropped 6 bases and J dropped 8; count of bases not matched to a gene: 6. Written as DNA, the CDR3 is TGTGCCAGCAGCCTTGACAGGGTCGGCTACACCTTC. Translated, it gives CASSLDRVGYTF.

This clonotype was seen many times. The rearrangement joins TRBV5-5 to TRBJ1-2, with a weak D call TRBD1 (5 bases). V dropped 4 bases and J dropped 4 bases, with 17 bases sitting between them. This CDR3 region has 15 residues. Germline lookup yields CDR1 SGHKS and CDR2 YYEKEE (reference sequence). The CDR3 loop reads CASSEAGQNRYGYTF. The CDR3 DNA reads TGTGCCAGCAGCGAGGCAGGGCAAAACCGCTATGGCTACACCTTC.

This clonotype showed up many times. The chain combines TRBV12-3 or TRBV12-4 with TRBJ1-1, with 7 bases that match TRBD1. V shed 6 bases, J shed 11 bases, and the junction held 12 bases outside the gene matches. The CDR3 spans 13 residues. CDR3 residues: CASRVSGGPWAFF. As DNA, the CDR3 is TGTGCCAGCAGGGTGTCAGGGGGGCCTTGGGCTTTCTTT.

Many counts were recorded for this clonotype. The V and J genes are TRBV29-1 and TRBJ2-6, with D unclear. The V gene's germline CDR1 is SQVTM and CDR2 ANQGSEA. V was shortened by 0 bases and J by 4 bases, with 10 bases between the two germline ends. The CDR3 runs to 15 residues. CDR3 sequence: CSVEDPAAGANVLTF. CDR3 nucleotide sequence: TGCAGCGTTGAAGATCCGGCCGCGGGGGCCAACGTCCTGACTTTC. The full variable domain, rest sourced from reference TRBV29-1 and TRBJ2-6, is SAVISQKPSRDICQRGTSLTIQCQVDSQVTMMFWYRQQPGQSLTLIATANQGSEATYESGFVIDKFPISRPNLTFSTLTVSNMSPEDSSIYLCSVEDPAAGANVLTFGAGSRLTVL.

Comments on this clonotype: The junction departs from the called germline gene at one end, perhaps through a read error. CDR3 sequence reads: CASKETGLAINGQFF. The CDR3 region has the DNA TGTGCCAGTAAAGAAACCGGACTAGCGATCAATGGGCAGTTCTTC. The V gene is TRBV19, the J gene TRBJ2-1; 9 bases map to TRBD2. The CDR3 has 15 amino acids. CDR1 and CDR2 (germline): LNHDA, SQIVND (reference sequence).

The sample holds a few counts of this clonotype. This chain connects TRBV24-1 to TRBJ2-1; D is ambiguous. Germline lookup yields CDR1 KGHDR and CDR2 SFDVKD. This CDR3 contains 11 residues. Trimming removed 2 bases from V and 15 bases from J, with 10 bases in between. DNA for the CDR3: TGTGCCACCAGTGATTATGGTCGAGCGTTCTTC. Translated, it gives CATSDYGRAFF.

This clonotype came up many times. The V call is TRBV7-2, the J call TRBJ2-5, with D hard to call. The V and J ends lost 5 bases and 5 bases respectively, with 6 bases between them. There are 11 residues in the CDR3. The germline gives CDR1 SGHTA, CDR2 FQGNSA. The CDR3 protein is CASSPSETQYF. CDR3 bases: TGTGCCAGCAGCCCCTCGGAGACCCAGTACTTC.

This clonotype was recorded at least ten times. The chain carries TRBV5-1 and TRBJ2-1; D is perhaps TRBD1 (7 bases). The CDR3 is 16 amino acids. Trimming removed 0 bases at V and 5 bases at J, with 15 bases between. The germline CDR1 and CDR2 sequences are SGHRS and YFSETQ. CDR3: CASSLEQGGRDNEQFF. The CDR3 DNA reads as TGCGCCAGCAGCTTGGAGCAGGGGGGCCGAGACAATGAGCAGTTCTTC.

This clonotype was seen repeatedly, ten times or more. The chain uses TRBV29-1 and TRBJ1-1, with TRBD1 as a possible D gene (5 bases). Germline V lookup: CDR1 SQVTM, CDR2 ANQGSEA. V was cut by 3 bases and J by 6 bases, with 8 bases left in between. CDR3 length: 11 residues. The CDR3 DNA reads TGCAGCGTTGAGGACACCGCTGAAGCTTTCTTT. Residues: CSVEDTAEAFF.

The chain has TRBV6-2 or TRBV6-3 and TRBJ2-1; no clear D. The CDR3 runs 12 residues. The germline CDR1 and CDR2 sequences are MNHEY and SVGEGT. Trimming took off 8 bases at V and 6 bases at J, with 11 bases between the two ends. As DNA, the CDR3 is TGTGCCAGCTTCAGGACCTTCAATGAGCAGTTCTTC. It encodes CASFRTFNEQFF.

This clonotype was counted between two and nine times. The chain couples TRBV20-1 to TRBJ1-6; D perhaps matches TRBD1 (6 bases). Trimming removed 5 bases at V and 7 bases at J, with 21 bases between. There are 16 residues in the CDR3. In germline, CDR1 is DFQATT, CDR2 SNEGSKA (reference sequence). The CDR3 DNA sequence: TGCAGTGCTCCTCTGGACAGCCAAACGCGGAATTCACCCCTCCACTTT. Its protein is CSAPLDSQTRNSPLHF.

This clonotype has at least ten counts. V usage is TRBV4-2 and J usage is TRBJ1-1; 7 bases agree with TRBD1. V shed 2 bases and J 1 base; nucleotides not matched to a gene: 10. The CDR3 is 17 amino acids. The germline V gene has CDR1 LGHNA and CDR2 YNFKEQ. The CDR3 bases are TGTGCCAGCAGCCAAAAGGGATCTGGGACAGAGAACACTGAAGCTTTCTTT. It specifies CASSQKGSGTENTEAFF.